Listed below are T cell receptor beta chains from one sample, sequenced in a study of cytomegalovirus exposure and HLA in healthy donors. Only in-frame clones appear in the TCRdb table, and some are missing; sequencing was by immunoSEQ multiplex PCR. This sample has roughly 70,000 clones, with roughly 81% found just once. Sequenced sample: PBMCs. These receptors all come from a human donor in good health. The CDR3 runs from the conserved cysteine through the conserved F or W. D genes are given only for firm matches. Not every row has a clone size; where given, it reads once, few, many or a size class.

size,D,V,J,DNA,CDR3
NA,NA,TRBV7-2,TRBJ2-5,TGTGCCAGCAGCTTAGGCGGTCCGTCCCAGACCCAGTACTTC,CASSLGGPSQTQYF
few,TRBD1,TRBV30,TRBJ1-5,TGTGCCTGGAGAGGACAGGCAAGTCAGCCCCAGCATTTT,CAWRGQASQPQHF
NA,TRBD1,TRBV7-3,TRBJ2-1,TGTGCCAGCAGCTTGGGACAGAACAATGAGCAGTTCTTC,CASSLGQNNEQFF
few,NA,TRBV9,TRBJ1-2,TGTGCCAGCAGCGTAGGTAGGCAGGGGAGTGGCTACACCTTC,CASSVGRQGSGYTF
NA,NA,TRBV7-9,TRBJ2-7,TGTGCCAGCAGCTTCGCCAGGGAATCCCCCTACGAGCAGTACTTC,CASSFARESPYEQYF
NA,NA,TRBV27,TRBJ1-2,TGTGCCAGCAGTTTATATTCCGGGGGGGAATATGGCTACACCTTC,CASSLYSGGEYGYTF
once,NA,TRBV19,TRBJ2-5,TGTGCCAGTAGTATAGATACAGGGCCAGAGACCCAGTACTTC,CASSIDTGPETQYF
NA,NA,TRBV27,TRBJ1-1,TGTGCCAGCAGTCCGTCAGGTGAGAACACTGAAGCTTTCTTT,CASSPSGENTEAFF
once,NA,TRBV30,TRBJ2-5,TGTGCCTGGAGTGTATTGGCCTCGCGGTACAGGGAAGGGCGGGAGACCCAGTACTTC,CAWSVLASRYREGRETQYF
NA,TRBD2,TRBV4-1,TRBJ2-1,TGCGCCAGCAGCCCCAAACCCGGGACGGGAGGGAAAAATGAGCAGTTCTTC,CASSPKPGTGGKNEQFF
NA,TRBD2,TRBV9,TRBJ2-2,TGTGCCAGCAGCCTGGGCCCCCTGGGGGGGACCGGGGAGCTGTTTTTT,CASSLGPLGGTGELFF
NA,NA,TRBV6-5,TRBJ2-3,TGTGCCAGCAGGGGCGTAGCAGATACGCAGTATTTT,CASRGVADTQYF
NA,NA,TRBV7-2,TRBJ1-2,TGTGCCAGCAGCTCTGGACACGCAGCTAACTATGGCTACACCTTC,CASSSGHAANYGYTF
few,TRBD2,TRBV6-4,TRBJ2-3,TGTGCCAGCAGTGAGGGCTCTAGCGGGACAGATACGCAGTATTTT,CASSEGSSGTDTQYF
NA,NA,TRBV5-1,TRBJ2-7,TGCGCCAGCAGCTTGGGATTAACTAGCTTCAACTTCTACGAGCAGTACTTC,CASSLGLTSFNFYEQYF
few,TRBD1,TRBV5-4,TRBJ1-2,TGTGCCAGCAGCGTCAAGGAAGGACAGGCTAACTATGGCTACACCTTC,CASSVKEGQANYGYTF
NA,TRBD2,TRBV5-1,TRBJ2-3,TGCGCCAGCAGCTCGGGACTAGCGGGAGAAGATACGCAGTATTTT,CASSSGLAGEDTQYF
NA,NA,TRBV6-5,TRBJ2-7,TGTGCCAGCATGGGGGAGGGGGGGGCCGAGCAGTACTTC,CASMGEGGAEQYF
NA,TRBD1,TRBV5-1,TRBJ1-2,TGCGCCAGCAGCCGTGACAGGGTCGGTCAGAGGGACTATGGCTACACCTTC,CASSRDRVGQRDYGYTF
NA,NA,TRBV28,TRBJ2-5,TGTGCCAGCAGCCCCTTCCAAGAGACCCAGTACTTC,CASSPFQETQYF
NA,NA,TRBV30,TRBJ2-7,TGTGCCTGGACGCAGGGGAATTCCTACGAGCAGTACTTC,CAWTQGNSYEQYF
NA,NA,TRBV5-6,TRBJ1-1,TGTGCCAGCAGCCGACCTTCACAGGGAGCTTTCTTT,CASSRPSQGAFF
NA,TRBD1,TRBV18,TRBJ2-5,TGTGCCAGCTCACCCGGACAGGCCCCTACTCAAGAGACCCAGTACTTC,CASSPGQAPTQETQYF
NA,NA,TRBV10-3,TRBJ1-3,TGTGCCATCAGTGAGTTTAGGGGGACTGGAAACACCATATATTTT,CAISEFRGTGNTIYF
NA,NA,TRBV18,TRBJ1-1,TGTGCCAGCTCACCGGAGCGGGGAGGGAACACTGAAGCTTTCTTT,CASSPERGGNTEAFF
NA,TRBD1,TRBV9,TRBJ2-5,TGTGCCAGCAGCACCACCACCGGGACAGGGGGCCTAGAGACCCAGTACTTC,CASSTTTGTGGLETQYF
NA,NA,TRBV19,TRBJ1-4,TGTGCCAGTAGTATAGATCCGGGACGGGGGAATGAAAAACTGTTTTTT,CASSIDPGRGNEKLFF